Below are 27 T cell receptor beta chains sequenced from a single sample in a study of shared T cell receptors in the human thymus. Libraries were prepared by immunoSEQ multiplex PCR; TCRdb keeps only in-frame clonotypes and omits some of them. This table holds 450,000 to 650,000 clones, around 78% found once. This sample was also put to use in a study of human thymus T cells.

Source material: thymocytes. Receptors originate from a boy less than two years old with a congenital heart defect.

This chain uses TRBV27 with TRBJ1-4; TRBD1 is a possible D gene (6 bases). CDR1 MNHEY and CDR2 SMNVEV come from the germline V gene (reference sequence). CDR3 length: 16 amino acids. Trimming removed 3 bases from V and 8 bases from J, with 19 bases in between. The CDR3 sequence is CASSFFGYKTGEKLFF. CDR3 nucleotide sequence: TGTGCCAGCAGTTTTTTCGGTTATAAGACAGGAGAAAAACTGTTTTTT.

V usage is TRBV7-6 and J usage is TRBJ2-5; 10 bases are a match to TRBD2. Germline CDR1 and CDR2: SGHVS and FNYEAQ. The trim removed 0 bases at V and 7 bases at J, leaving 11 bases unmatched. There are 17 residues in the CDR3. CDR3 region: CASSLAYGLAAPGTQYF. CDR3 DNA: TGTGCCAGCAGCTTAGCGTACGGACTAGCGGCCCCGGGGACCCAGTACTTC.

This clone was counted between two and nine times. The gene calls are TRBV4-1 and TRBJ2-5; 12 bases map to TRBD2. In germline, CDR1 is MGHRA, CDR2 YSYEKL. This CDR3 contains 17 residues. Trimming cost V 1 base and J 5 bases; bases outside gene matches: 8. CDR3: CASSQAPSGRAAETQYF. DNA of the CDR3: TGCGCCAGCAGCCAAGCGCCTAGCGGGAGGGCGGCGGAGACCCAGTACTTC.

This chain's CDR3 is CASSLRQGATPEGTEAFF. The DNA for the CDR3 is TGCGCCAGCAGCTTGAGACAGGGGGCGACTCCCGAAGGCACTGAAGCTTTCTTT. The chain carries TRBV5-1 and TRBJ1-1; 10 bases match TRBD1. Germline loops: CDR1 SGHRS, CDR2 YFSETQ. V dropped 1 base and J dropped 4; count of bases not matched to a gene: 13. The CDR3 runs to 18 residues.

This chain links TRBV5-1 with TRBJ1-2, with 12 nucleotides matching TRBD1. Germline-derived CDR1 and CDR2 are SGHRS and YFSETQ. The CDR3 is 14 amino acids. Trimming removed 6 bases from V and 5 bases from J; junction bases left unmatched: 5. The CDR3 sequence is CASNPGQGAYGYTF. CDR3 bases: TGCGCCAGCAACCCGGGACAGGGGGCTTATGGCTACACCTTC.

The gene calls are TRBV27 and TRBJ1-4; 12 nucleotides match TRBD1. The CDR3 has 18 amino acids. Germline V gene data show CDR1 as MNHEY and CDR2 as SMNVEV (reference sequence). V was pared by 0 bases and J by 8 bases, with 10 bases of the junction left unmatched. CDR3 DNA sequence: TGTGCCAGCAGTTTATCTGGGGGTTGGGGGACAGGGGGCGAAAAACTGTTTTTT. It encodes CASSLSGGWGTGGEKLFF.

This clone was seen a few times. This chain links TRBV14 with TRBJ2-1; 9 nucleotides agree with TRBD2. V lost 0 bases and J lost 0; bases outside the gene matches: 6. The germline gives CDR1 SGHDN, CDR2 FVKESK. CDR3 size: 18 residues. CDR3 region: CASSQDILAGYSYNEQFF. In DNA form, the CDR3 reads TGTGCCAGCAGCCAAGATATCCTAGCGGGATACTCCTACAATGAGCAGTTCTTC.

The genes are TRBV12-5 and TRBJ1-1, with TRBD1 matching 12 bases. The length of the CDR3 is 18 residues. The germline CDR1 and CDR2 sequences are LGHNT and FRNRAP. Trimming at V came to 1 base and at J to 5 bases, leaving 11 bases not matched to a gene. The CDR3 DNA follows: TGTGCTAGTGGTTTGGACCGGGACAGGGGGCATAGGAGGACTGAAGCTTTCTTT. Residues: CASGLDRDRGHRRTEAFF.

The chain links TRBV14 to TRBJ2-7, with D possibly matching TRBD1 (6 bases). Germline-derived CDR1 and CDR2 are SGHDN and FVKESK. Trimming removed 0 bases at V and 3 bases at J, with 24 bases between. This CDR3 has 19 residues. CDR3 sequence: CASSQDRAPTGLSIYEQYF. For the CDR3, the DNA is TGTGCCAGCAGCCAAGATAGGGCCCCGACAGGCTTATCCATCTACGAGCAGTACTTC.

V usage is TRBV28 and J usage is TRBJ2-2; 9 bases map to TRBD1. J gave up 5 bases and V 3 bases, and 10 bases lay outside the gene matches. There are 17 residues in the CDR3. Germline V gene lookup returns CDR1 MDHEN and CDR2 SYDVKM. As DNA, the CDR3 is TGTGCCAGCAGTTTCCCCAGTGGGGACAGGGAAACCGGGGAGCTGTTTTTT. Its protein product is CASSFPSGDRETGELFF. The full variable domain, with the rest looked up from reference TRBV28 and TRBJ2-2, is DVKVTQSSRYLVKRTGEKVFLECVQDMDHENMFWYRQDPGLGLRLIYFSYDVKMKEKGDIPEGYSVSREKKERFSLILESASTNQTSMYLCASSFPSGDRETGELFFGEGSRLTVL.

The CDR3 nucleotides read TGTGCCTGGAGTGTACCCCCTGACAGGGATCAGAACACTGAAGCTTTCTTT. Protein product: CAWSVPPDRDQNTEAFF. V usage is TRBV30 and J usage is TRBJ1-1; TRBD1 matches 7 bases. The CDR3 sequence is 17 residues long. The germline gives CDR1 GTSNPN, CDR2 SVGIG (reference sequence). With 0 bases clipped from V and 1 base from J, the junction kept 11 bases outside the gene matches.

In its sample, this clone was seen a few times. V gene TRBV12-5 combines with J gene TRBJ2-7; 8 bases are a match to TRBD1. Germline V gene data show CDR1 as LGHNT and CDR2 as FRNRAP. V dropped 0 bases and J dropped 2; count of bases not matched to a gene: 6. The CDR3 contains 16 residues. The CDR3 DNA reads TGTGCTAGTGGTTTGGTTTACCGGGACAGGCCCTACGAGCAGTACTTC. It translates to CASGLVYRDRPYEQYF.

This chain joins TRBV7-2 and TRBJ1-2; D is unresolved. Germline assignment: CDR1 SGHTA and CDR2 FQGNSA. With 2 bases removed from V and 4 bases from J, the gap between germline ends came to 23 bases. This CDR3 contains 18 residues. The CDR3 sequence: CASSLKAYSLILSYGYTF. The CDR3 nucleotides read TGTGCCAGCAGCTTAAAGGCGTACAGTCTTATTCTTTCCTATGGCTACACCTTC.

The chain employs TRBV5-6 and TRBJ2-1; a possible D gene is TRBD1 (5 bases). V gave up 0 bases and J gave up 7 bases, with 8 bases separating them. Germline V CDR1 and CDR2: SGHDT, YYEEEE. The CDR3 has 13 amino acids. CDR3 in DNA: TGTGCCAGCAGCTTGGCCAGGGTTAATGAGCAGTTCTTC. Protein product: CASSLARVNEQFF.

This clone was observed a handful of times. The V and J genes are TRBV5-6 and TRBJ1-1; TRBD1 matches at 10 bases. J lost 5 bases, V lost 2 bases, and 3 bases had no gene match. CDR1 and CDR2 (germline): SGHDT, YYEEEE. This CDR3 has 14 amino acids. The CDR3 DNA follows: TGTGCCAGCAGCTTTGGGACAGGGGAAACTGAAGCTTTCTTT. As protein: CASSFGTGETEAFF.

V gene TRBV11-2 combines with J gene TRBJ2-4; D possibly corresponds to TRBD1 (6 bases). Deletions cut 4 bases from V and 2 bases from J, with 15 bases between. CDR1 SGHAT and CDR2 FQNNGV come from the germline V gene. This CDR3 region has 16 residues. The CDR3 loop is CASSSIRGNTKNIQYF. DNA of the CDR3: TGTGCCAGCAGCTCGATCAGGGGTAATACCAAAAACATTCAGTACTTC.

The chain joins TRBV5-1 to TRBJ2-1; the D gene is possibly TRBD1 (6 bases). Germline-derived CDR1 and CDR2 are SGHRS and YFSETQ. CDR3 length: 13 residues. Trimming left V 4 bases short and J 5 bases short, with 10 bases between. The CDR3 DNA sequence: TGCGCCAGCAGCACACAGGGACACAATGAGCAGTTCTTC. It translates to CASSTQGHNEQFF.

The V and J genes are TRBV27 and TRBJ1-2, with TRBD1 identical over 7 bases. Germline V gene data show CDR1 as MNHEY and CDR2 as SMNVEV (reference sequence). Trimming cost V 5 bases and J 4 bases; bases outside gene matches: 10. The CDR3 sequence is 15 residues long. In nucleotides, the CDR3 is TGTGCCAGCAGTAAGAGACAGGGAAGGAGCTATGGCTACACCTTC. This sequence encodes CASSKRQGRSYGYTF.

The chain combines TRBV27 with TRBJ2-1, with 9 bases matching TRBD2. The CDR3 length is 16 residues. V lost 0 bases to trimming and J lost 8 bases; unmatched junction nucleotides: 8. CDR1 and CDR2 (germline): MNHEY, SMNVEV (reference sequence). In DNA, the CDR3 is TGTGCCAGCAGTTTATCGTTGGTAGCGGGAGTAGATGAGCAGTTCTTC. Its protein is CASSLSLVAGVDEQFF.

CDR3 sequence: CASSHASGRATDTQYF. The DNA of the CDR3 is TGCGCCAGCAGCCATGCTAGCGGGAGGGCGACAGATACGCAGTATTTT. The rearrangement uses TRBV4-3 and TRBJ2-3, with 12 bases aligning to TRBD2. The CDR3 has 16 amino acids. The V gene's germline CDR1 is LGHNA and CDR2 YSLEER. Trimming removed 3 bases from V and 3 bases from J; junction bases left unmatched: 4.

The V call is TRBV13, the J call TRBJ1-1; D not certain. Germline-derived CDR1 and CDR2 are PRHDT and FYEKMQ (reference sequence). The CDR3 runs 16 residues. V was pared by 2 bases and J by 2 bases, with 15 bases between. In DNA form, the CDR3 reads TGTGCCAGCAGCTTACGGGGTACTAAGAATAACACTGAAGCTTTCTTT. Its translation is CASSLRGTKNNTEAFF.

The chain joins TRBV9 to TRBJ2-2; 10 bases match TRBD2. With 6 bases clipped from V and 4 bases from J, the junction kept 18 bases outside the gene matches. CDR1 is SGDLS and CDR2 is YYNGEE in the germline V gene. This CDR3 spans 19 amino acids. The CDR3 region is CASTLKPSGRASSTGELFF. CDR3 sequence (DNA): TGTGCCAGCACCCTAAAACCCAGCGGGAGGGCCTCGAGCACCGGGGAGCTGTTTTTT.

V usage is TRBV27 and J usage is TRBJ2-2, with a tentative D call TRBD1 (5 bases). In germline, CDR1 is MNHEY, CDR2 SMNVEV (reference sequence). Trimming shortened V by 4 bases and J by 1 base, and 13 bases separated the two germline ends. The CDR3 runs to 16 residues. The CDR3 DNA is TGTGCCAGCAGTTCCTGCAGGGTAGAGAACACCGGGGAGCTGTTTTTT. It codes for CASSSCRVENTGELFF.

The rearrangement joins TRBV2 to TRBJ2-7; a weak D match, TRBD2 (6 bases). V gave up 6 bases and J gave up 5 bases, with 11 bases separating them. Looked up from germline, CDR1 is SNHLY and CDR2 is FYNNEI. CDR3 length: 12 residues. CDR3 coding DNA: TGTGCCAGCAGGGACGGAGGGCACGAGCAGTACTTC. The encoded protein is CASRDGGHEQYF.

The chain is built from TRBV12-5 and TRBJ2-5; 14 bases match TRBD2. Germline CDR1 and CDR2: LGHNT and FRNRAP. J lost 1 base, V lost 7 bases, and 20 bases had no gene match. The CDR3 covers 21 residues. The CDR3 here is CASATGPGLAGEGEGQETQYF. CDR3 coding DNA: TGTGCTAGTGCCACCGGTCCGGGACTAGCGGGAGAGGGGGAGGGCCAAGAGACCCAGTACTTC. Filled out from reference TRBV12-5 and TRBJ2-5, the complete variable domain reads DARVTQTPRHKVTEMGQEVTMRCQPILGHNTVFWYRQTMMQGLELLAYFRNRAPLDDSGMPKDRFSAEMPDATLATLKIQPSEPRDSAVYFCASATGPGLAGEGEGQETQYFGPGTRLLVL.

The rearrangement joins TRBV7-2 to TRBJ2-3; 14 nucleotides agree with TRBD2. Germline CDR1 is SGHTA and CDR2 is FQGNSA. Trimming cost V 4 bases and J 6 bases; bases outside gene matches: 9. The CDR3 totals 17 residues. CDR3: CASSSGLAGEGGDTQYF. The DNA of the CDR3 is TGTGCCAGCAGCTCGGGACTAGCGGGAGAGGGGGGCGATACGCAGTATTTT.

There are a few counts of this clone. The chain joins TRBV18 to TRBJ1-2; the D gene is possibly TRBD1 (6 bases). Trimming took off 4 bases at V and 4 bases at J, with 10 bases between the two ends. Germline CDR1 is KGHSH and CDR2 is LQKENI. The CDR3 runs to 13 residues. The CDR3 DNA reads TGTGCCAGCTCACGGGGGGGCCTCTATGGCTACACCTTC. Amino acids: CASSRGGLYGYTF.